The entry below gives a single TCR beta chain sequence along with its context. The data derive from a study of blood T cell repertoires in COVID-19. Study-level background: Sites in the United States, Italy and Spain provided acute and convalescent COVID-19 samples.

CDR3 length: 12 residues. CDR1 LNHDA and CDR2 SQIVND come from the germline V gene (reference sequence). Between the trimmed V and J ends, which lost 5 bases and 3 bases, there was a span of 8 bases. Per the original methods: Scientists estimated how many nucleated cells there were by amplifying reference gene primers. Data came from immunoSEQ multiplex PCR; TCRdb stores just in-frame clones and leaves some out. Clone size and the V and J calls come from that table; the DNA yielded D and trimming. The profile shows 250,000 or so clones, roughly 81% of them singletons. The source of this sequence is a middle-aged man with acute or convalescent COVID-19. This chain links TRBV19 with TRBJ2-7; TRBD1 is a possible D gene (6 bases). The sequenced sample consisted of peripheral blood. In nucleotides, the CDR3 is TGTGCCAGTAGTTCGGACAGCTACGAGCAGTACTTC. It encodes CASSSDSYEQYF. Filled out from reference TRBV19 and TRBJ2-7, the complete variable domain reads DGGITQSPKYLFRKEGQNVTLSCEQNLNHDAMYWYRQDPGQGLRLIYYSQIVNDFQKGDIAEGYSVSREKKESFPLTVTSAQKNPTAFYLCASSSDSYEQYFGPGTRLTVT.